This TCR beta chain was identified in a study of CD8+CD57+ T cells in acquired aplastic anemia. Across the whole study: When averaged, DNA from sorted CD4+ and CD8+ cells came to approximately 3 ug.

TCR beta VDJ and CDR3 were profiled, and genomic DNA was the template. One entry per CDR3 protein results from TCRdb running MiXCR on the reads. Of about 160,000 distinct CDR3 sequences in the sample, around half are singletons; the top ten hold about 3%. Germline loops: CDR1 MGHRA, CDR2 YSYEKL. The CDR3 has 16 amino acids. V was clipped by 0 bases and J by 0 bases, with 11 bases between them. Those patients picked for sequencing had displayed CD8+CD57+ cell expansion on flow cytometry. Each patient carried a diagnosis of severe acquired aplastic anemia. At the time of blood sampling, patients had not yet received any therapy. There are a few counts of this clonotype. Its antigen is not known. Whole-study results and caveats: With respect to CD8+ Simpson's diversity, patients and controls did not differ significantly.

This rearrangement joins TRBV4-1 to TRBJ2-5; no firm D call. The receptor's source is a human donor with aplastic anemia. Source material: sorted CD4+, CD8+, or CD8+CD57+ T cells (not recorded which) from PBMCs. CDR3 loop: CASSQEPQWYQETQYF. The CDR3 DNA follows: TGCGCCAGCAGCCAAGAACCTCAGTGGTACCAAGAGACCCAGTACTTC.